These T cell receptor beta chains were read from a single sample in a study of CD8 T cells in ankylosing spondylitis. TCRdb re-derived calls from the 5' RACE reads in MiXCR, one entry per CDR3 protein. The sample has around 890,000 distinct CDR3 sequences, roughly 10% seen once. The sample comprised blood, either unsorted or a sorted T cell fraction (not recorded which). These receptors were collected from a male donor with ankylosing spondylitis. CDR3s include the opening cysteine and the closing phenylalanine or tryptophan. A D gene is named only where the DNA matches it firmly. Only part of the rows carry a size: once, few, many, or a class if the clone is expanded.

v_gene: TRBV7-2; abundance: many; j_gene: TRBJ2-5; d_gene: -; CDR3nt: TGTGCCAGTCGCCTGGGCAGCCTCGAGACCCAGTACTTC; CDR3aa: CASRLGSLETQYF
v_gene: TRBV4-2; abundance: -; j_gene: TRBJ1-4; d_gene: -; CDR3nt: TGTGCCAGCAGCCAAGGTTGGGGGGCGGGTGAAAAACTGTTTTTT; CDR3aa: CASSQGWGAGEKLFF
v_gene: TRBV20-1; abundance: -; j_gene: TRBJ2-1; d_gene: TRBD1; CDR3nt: TGCAGTGGGACAGGACTGGGAAACTACAATGAGCAGTTCTTC; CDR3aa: CSGTGLGNYNEQFF
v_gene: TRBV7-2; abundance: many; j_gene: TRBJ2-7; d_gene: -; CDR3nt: TGTGCCAGCAGCTTAGCACGGGGGCGGCCCTACGAGCAGTACTTC; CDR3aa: CASSLARGRPYEQYF
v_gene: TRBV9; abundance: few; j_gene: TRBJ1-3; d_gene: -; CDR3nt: TGTGCCAGCAGCTCCCCTAGATCTGGAAACACCATATATTTT; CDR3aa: CASSSPRSGNTIYF
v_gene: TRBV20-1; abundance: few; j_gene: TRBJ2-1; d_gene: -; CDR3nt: TGCAGTGCCCTGAGGGGGGGAGCCTACAATGAGCAGTTCTTC; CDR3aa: CSALRGGAYNEQFF
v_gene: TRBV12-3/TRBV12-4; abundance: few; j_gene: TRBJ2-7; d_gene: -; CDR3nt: TGTGCCAGCAGTAAACAGACCTCCTACGAGCAGTACTTC; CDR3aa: CASSKQTSYEQYF
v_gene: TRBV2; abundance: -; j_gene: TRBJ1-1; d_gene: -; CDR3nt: TGTGCCAGCAGTGAAGGCATTTGGAACACTGAAGCTTTCTTT; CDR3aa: CASSEGIWNTEAFF
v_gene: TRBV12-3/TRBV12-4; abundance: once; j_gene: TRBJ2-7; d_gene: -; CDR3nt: TGTGCCAGCAGTAGGGGGGTAGAGTGGAAGCAGTACTTC; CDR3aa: CASSRGVEWKQYF
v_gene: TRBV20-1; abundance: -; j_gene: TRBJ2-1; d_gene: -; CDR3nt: TGCAGTGCTAGAAGGCTAGCCTACAATGAGCAGTTCTTC; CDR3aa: CSARRLAYNEQFF
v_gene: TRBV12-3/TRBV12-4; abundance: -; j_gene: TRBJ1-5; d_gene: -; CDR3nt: TGTGCCAGCAGTTTTTCTGTTCCCCAGCCCCAGCATTTT; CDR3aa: CASSFSVPQPQHF
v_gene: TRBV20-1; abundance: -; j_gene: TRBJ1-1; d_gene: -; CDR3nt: TGCAGTGCTGAATACGGGGCGAACACTGAAGCTTTCTTT; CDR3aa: CSAEYGANTEAFF
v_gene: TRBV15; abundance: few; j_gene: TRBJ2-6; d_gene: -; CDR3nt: TGTGCCACCAGCAGAACCTCGACAGCTGGGGCCAACGTCCTGACTTTC; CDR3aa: CATSRTSTAGANVLTF
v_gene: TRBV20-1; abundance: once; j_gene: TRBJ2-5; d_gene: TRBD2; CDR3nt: TGCAGTGCTTGGAATGTAGCGGGAGATCAAGAGACCCAGTACTTC; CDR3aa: CSAWNVAGDQETQYF
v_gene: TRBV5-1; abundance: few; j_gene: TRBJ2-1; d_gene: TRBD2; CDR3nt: TGCGCCAGCAGCCTAGCGACTAGCGGTGGATTTGGGTTCTTC; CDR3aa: CASSLATSGGFGFF
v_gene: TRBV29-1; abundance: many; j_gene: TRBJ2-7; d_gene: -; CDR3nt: TGCAGCGTTGGGTCCGGGGCCGAGCAGTACTTC; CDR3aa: CSVGSGAEQYF
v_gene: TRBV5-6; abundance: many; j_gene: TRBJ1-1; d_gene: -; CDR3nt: TGTGCCAGCAGCTTGATGACGTTTAACACTGAAGCTTTCTTT; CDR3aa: CASSLMTFNTEAFF
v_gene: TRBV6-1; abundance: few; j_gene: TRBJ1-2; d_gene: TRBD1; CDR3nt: TGTGCCAGCAGTGAATCTGGGACAGTTTATGGCTACACCTTC; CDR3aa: CASSESGTVYGYTF
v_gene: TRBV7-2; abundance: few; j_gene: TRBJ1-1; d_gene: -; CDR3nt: TGTGCCAGCAGCTTAGAGACGTCCGTCACTGAAGCTTTCTTT; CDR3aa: CASSLETSVTEAFF
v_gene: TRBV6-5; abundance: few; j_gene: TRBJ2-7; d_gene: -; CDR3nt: TGTGCCAGCAGTTATTCAGGGGAGGGTGTGCAGTACTTC; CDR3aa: CASSYSGEGVQYF
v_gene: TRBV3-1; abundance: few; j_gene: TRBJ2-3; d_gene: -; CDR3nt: TGTGCCAGCAGCCGGAACACGGGGGGCGCCAGGGCAAGCACAGATACGCAGTATTTT; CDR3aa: CASSRNTGGARASTDTQYF
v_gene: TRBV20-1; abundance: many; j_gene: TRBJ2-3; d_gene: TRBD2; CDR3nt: TGCAGTGCTTGGGCGGGAGACGGAACAGATACGCAGTATTTT; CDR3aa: CSAWAGDGTDTQYF
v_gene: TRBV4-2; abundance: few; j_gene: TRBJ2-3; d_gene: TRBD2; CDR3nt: TGTGCCAGCAGCCAAGCGGGGGGTCTTGCAGATACGCAGTATTTT; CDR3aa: CASSQAGGLADTQYF
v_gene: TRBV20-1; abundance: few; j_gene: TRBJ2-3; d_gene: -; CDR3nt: TGCAGTGCTAGAGATAACAGGGTATACTCGAGCACAGATACGCAGTATTTT; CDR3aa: CSARDNRVYSSTDTQYF
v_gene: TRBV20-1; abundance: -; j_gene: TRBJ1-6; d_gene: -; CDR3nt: TGCAGTGCTAGAGGGTGGACGGCGAAATTGTATAATTCACCCCTCCACTTT; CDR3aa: CSARGWTAKLYNSPLHF